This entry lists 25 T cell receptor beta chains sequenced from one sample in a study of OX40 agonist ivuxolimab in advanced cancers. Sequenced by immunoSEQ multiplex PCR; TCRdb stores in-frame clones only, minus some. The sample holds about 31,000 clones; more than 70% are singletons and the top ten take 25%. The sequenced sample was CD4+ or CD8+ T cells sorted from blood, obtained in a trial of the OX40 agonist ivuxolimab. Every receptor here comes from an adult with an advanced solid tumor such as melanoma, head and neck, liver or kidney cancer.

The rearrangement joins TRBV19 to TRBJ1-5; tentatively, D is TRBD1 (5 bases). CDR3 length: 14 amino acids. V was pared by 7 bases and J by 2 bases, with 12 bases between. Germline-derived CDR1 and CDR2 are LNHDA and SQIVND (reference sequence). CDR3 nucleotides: TGTGCCAGTAAACCCCGGGGGGGCAATCAGCCCCAGCATTTT. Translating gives CASKPRGGNQPQHF.

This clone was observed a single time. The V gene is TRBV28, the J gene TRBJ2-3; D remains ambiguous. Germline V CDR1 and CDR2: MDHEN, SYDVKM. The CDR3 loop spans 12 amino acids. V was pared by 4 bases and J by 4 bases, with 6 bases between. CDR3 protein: CASSSSPDTQYF. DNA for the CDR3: TGTGCCAGCAGTTCCAGTCCAGATACGCAGTATTTT.

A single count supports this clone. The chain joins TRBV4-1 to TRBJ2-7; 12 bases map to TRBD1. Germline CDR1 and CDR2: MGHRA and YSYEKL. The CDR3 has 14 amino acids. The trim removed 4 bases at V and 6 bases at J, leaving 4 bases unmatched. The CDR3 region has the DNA TGCGCCAGCAGCCCAGGGACAGGGGGCGTCGAGCAGTACTTC. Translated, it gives CASSPGTGGVEQYF.

The CDR3 region has the DNA TGTGCCAGCAGCTTAGGGGGGGACTATGGCTACACCTTC. Amino acids: CASSLGGDYGYTF. J is TRBJ1-2 and V is TRBV7-9, with a weak D call TRBD1 (5 bases). There are 13 residues in the CDR3. Germline V gene lookup returns CDR1 SEHNR and CDR2 FQNEAQ (reference sequence). Trimming removed 1 base from V and 3 bases from J, with 6 bases in between.

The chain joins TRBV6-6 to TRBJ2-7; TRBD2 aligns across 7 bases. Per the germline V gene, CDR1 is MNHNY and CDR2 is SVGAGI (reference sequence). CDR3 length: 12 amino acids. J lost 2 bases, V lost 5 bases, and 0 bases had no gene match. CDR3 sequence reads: CASSSGTYEQYF. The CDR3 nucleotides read TGTGCCAGCAGTAGCGGGACCTACGAGCAGTACTTC.

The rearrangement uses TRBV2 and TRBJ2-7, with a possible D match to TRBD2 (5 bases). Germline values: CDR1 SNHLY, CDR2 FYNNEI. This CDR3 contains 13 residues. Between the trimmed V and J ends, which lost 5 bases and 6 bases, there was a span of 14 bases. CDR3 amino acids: CASSLEEPGEQYF. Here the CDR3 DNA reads TGTGCCAGCAGTTTGGAGGAACCCGGCGAGCAGTACTTC.

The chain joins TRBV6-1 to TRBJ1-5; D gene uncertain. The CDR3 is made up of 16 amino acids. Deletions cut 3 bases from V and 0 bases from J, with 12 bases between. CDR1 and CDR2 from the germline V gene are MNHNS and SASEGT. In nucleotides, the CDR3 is TGTGCCAGCAGTGACAACAGCGATATTAGCAATCAGCCCCAGCATTTT. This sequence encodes CASSDNSDISNQPQHF.

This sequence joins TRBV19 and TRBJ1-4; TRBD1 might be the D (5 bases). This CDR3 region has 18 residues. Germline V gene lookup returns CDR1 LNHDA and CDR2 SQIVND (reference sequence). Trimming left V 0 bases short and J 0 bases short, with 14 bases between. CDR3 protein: CASSIDGTSYATNEKLFF. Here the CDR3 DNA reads TGTGCCAGTAGTATAGATGGGACCAGTTACGCAACTAATGAAAAACTGTTTTTT.

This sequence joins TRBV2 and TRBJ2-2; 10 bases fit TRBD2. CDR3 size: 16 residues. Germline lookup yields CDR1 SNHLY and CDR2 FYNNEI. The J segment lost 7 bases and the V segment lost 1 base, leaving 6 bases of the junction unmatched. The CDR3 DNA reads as TGTGCCAGCAGTGAAGATGTTAGCGGGAGGATCGGGGAGCTGTTTTTT. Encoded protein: CASSEDVSGRIGELFF.

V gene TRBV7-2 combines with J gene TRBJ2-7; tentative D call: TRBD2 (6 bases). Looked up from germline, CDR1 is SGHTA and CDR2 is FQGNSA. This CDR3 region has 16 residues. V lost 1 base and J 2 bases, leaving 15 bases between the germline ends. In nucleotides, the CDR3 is TGTGCCAGCAGCTTAGATGCGGGACTCCCCCCCTACGAGCAGTACTTC. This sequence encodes CASSLDAGLPPYEQYF. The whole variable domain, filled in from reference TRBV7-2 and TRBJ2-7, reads GAGVSQSPSNKVTEKGKDVELRCDPISGHTALYWYRQSLGQGLEFLIYFQGNSAPDKSGLPSDRFSAERTGGSVSTLTIQRTQQEDSAVYLCASSLDAGLPPYEQYFGPGTRLTVT.

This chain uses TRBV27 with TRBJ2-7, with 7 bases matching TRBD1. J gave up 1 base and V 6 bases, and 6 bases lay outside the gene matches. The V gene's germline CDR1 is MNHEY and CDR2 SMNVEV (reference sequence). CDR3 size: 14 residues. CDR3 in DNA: TGTGCCAGCAGCCCCCCGACAGGGTCCTACGAGCAGTACTTC. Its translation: CASSPPTGSYEQYF.

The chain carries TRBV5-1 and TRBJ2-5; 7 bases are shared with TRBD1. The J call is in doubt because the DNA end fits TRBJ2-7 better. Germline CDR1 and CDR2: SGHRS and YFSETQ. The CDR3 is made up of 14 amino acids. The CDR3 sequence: CASSGTGATYEQYF. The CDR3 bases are TGCGCCAGCAGTGGTACAGGGGCTACCTACGAGCAGTACTTC.

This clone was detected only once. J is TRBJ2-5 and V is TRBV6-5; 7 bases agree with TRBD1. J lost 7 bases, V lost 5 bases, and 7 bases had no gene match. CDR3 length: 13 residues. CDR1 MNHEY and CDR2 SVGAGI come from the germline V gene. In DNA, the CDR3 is TGTGCCAGCAGTCAAGGACAGGTCGGGACCCAGTACTTC. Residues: CASSQGQVGTQYF.

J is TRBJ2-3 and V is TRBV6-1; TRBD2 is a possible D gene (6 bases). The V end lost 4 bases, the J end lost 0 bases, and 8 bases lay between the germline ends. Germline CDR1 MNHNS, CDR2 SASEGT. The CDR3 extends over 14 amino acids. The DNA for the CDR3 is TGTGCCAGCAGTGTGGGACTCAGCACAGATACGCAGTATTTT. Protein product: CASSVGLSTDTQYF.

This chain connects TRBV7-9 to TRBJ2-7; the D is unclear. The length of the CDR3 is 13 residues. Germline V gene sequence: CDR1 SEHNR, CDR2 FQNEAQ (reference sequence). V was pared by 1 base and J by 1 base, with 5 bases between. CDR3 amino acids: CASSLVPSYEQYF. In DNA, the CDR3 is TGTGCCAGCAGCTTAGTGCCTTCCTACGAGCAGTACTTC.

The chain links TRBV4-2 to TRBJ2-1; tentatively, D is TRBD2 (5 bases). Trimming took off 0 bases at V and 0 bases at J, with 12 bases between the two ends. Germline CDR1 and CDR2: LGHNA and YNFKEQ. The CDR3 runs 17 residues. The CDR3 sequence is CASSQEGAPRSYNEQFF. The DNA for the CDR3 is TGTGCCAGCAGCCAAGAGGGAGCTCCCCGCTCCTACAATGAGCAGTTCTTC.

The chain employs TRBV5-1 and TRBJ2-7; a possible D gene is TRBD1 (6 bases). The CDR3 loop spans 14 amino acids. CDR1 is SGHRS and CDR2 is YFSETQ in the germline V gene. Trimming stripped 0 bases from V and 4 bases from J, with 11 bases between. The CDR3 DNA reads TGCGCCAGCAGCTTGGATTGGGGGCGGTACGAGCAGTACTTC. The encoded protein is CASSLDWGRYEQYF.

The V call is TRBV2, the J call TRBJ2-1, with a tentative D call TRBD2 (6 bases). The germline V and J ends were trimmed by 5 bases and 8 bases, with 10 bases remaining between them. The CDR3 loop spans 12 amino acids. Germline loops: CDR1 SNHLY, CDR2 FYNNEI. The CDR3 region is CASSLEGYEQFF. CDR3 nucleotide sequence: TGTGCCAGCAGTCTGGAGGGCTATGAGCAGTTCTTC.

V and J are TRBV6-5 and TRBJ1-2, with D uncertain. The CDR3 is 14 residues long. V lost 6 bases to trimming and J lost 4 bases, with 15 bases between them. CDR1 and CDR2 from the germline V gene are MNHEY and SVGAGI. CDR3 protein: CASRPPGLIYGYTF. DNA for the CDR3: TGTGCCAGCAGACCTCCGGGTCTTATCTATGGCTACACCTTC.

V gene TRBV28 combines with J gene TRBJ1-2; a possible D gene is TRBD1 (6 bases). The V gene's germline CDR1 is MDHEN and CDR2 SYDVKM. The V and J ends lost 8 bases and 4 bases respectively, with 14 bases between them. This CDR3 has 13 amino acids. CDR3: CASGGTLPYGYTF. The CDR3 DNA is TGTGCCAGCGGGGGGACACTTCCCTATGGCTACACCTTC.

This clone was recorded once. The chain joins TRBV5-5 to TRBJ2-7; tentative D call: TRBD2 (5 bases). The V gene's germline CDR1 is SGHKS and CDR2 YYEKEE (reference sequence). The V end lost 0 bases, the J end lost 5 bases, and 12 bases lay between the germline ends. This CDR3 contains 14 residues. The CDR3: CASSLVSSLHEQYF. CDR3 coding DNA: TGTGCCAGCAGCTTGGTGTCTAGCTTGCACGAGCAGTACTTC.

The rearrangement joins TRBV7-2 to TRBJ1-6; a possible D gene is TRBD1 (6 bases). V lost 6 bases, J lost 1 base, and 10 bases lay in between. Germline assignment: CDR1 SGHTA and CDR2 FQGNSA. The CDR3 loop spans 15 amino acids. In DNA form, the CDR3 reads TGTGCCAGCAGACGGGGGGCGTCCTATAATTCACCCCTCCACTTT. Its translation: CASRRGASYNSPLHF. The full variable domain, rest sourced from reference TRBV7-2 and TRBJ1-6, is GAGVSQSPSNKVTEKGKDVELRCDPISGHTALYWYRQSLGQGLEFLIYFQGNSAPDKSGLPSDRFSAERTGGSVSTLTIQRTQQEDSAVYLCASRRGASYNSPLHFGNGTRLTVT.

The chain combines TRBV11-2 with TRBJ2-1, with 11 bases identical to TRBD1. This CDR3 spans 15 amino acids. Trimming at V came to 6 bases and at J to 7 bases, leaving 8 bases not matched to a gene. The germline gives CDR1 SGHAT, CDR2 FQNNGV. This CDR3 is CASRFPGQGGNEQFF. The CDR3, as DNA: TGTGCCAGCAGGTTTCCGGGACAGGGGGGGAATGAGCAGTTCTTC.

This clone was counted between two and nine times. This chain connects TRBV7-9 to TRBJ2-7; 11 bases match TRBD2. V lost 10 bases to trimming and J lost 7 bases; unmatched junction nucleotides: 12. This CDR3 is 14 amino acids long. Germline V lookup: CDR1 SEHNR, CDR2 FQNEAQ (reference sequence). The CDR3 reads CATSGGTSGWEQYF. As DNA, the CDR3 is TGTGCCACTTCGGGGGGGACTAGCGGATGGGAGCAGTACTTC.

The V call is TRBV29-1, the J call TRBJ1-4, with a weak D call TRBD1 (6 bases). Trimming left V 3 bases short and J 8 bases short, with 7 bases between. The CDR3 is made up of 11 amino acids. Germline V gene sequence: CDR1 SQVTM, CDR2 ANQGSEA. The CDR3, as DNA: TGCAGCGTTGATCAGGGGGAAAAACTGTTTTTT. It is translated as CSVDQGEKLFF.